A selection of T cell receptor beta chains follows, all from one sample in a study of blood T cell repertoires in COVID-19. Sequenced by immunoSEQ multiplex PCR; TCRdb stores in-frame clones only, minus some. The sample yields 440,000 or so clones, about 89% seen once. Sequencing input: peripheral blood. The receptors derive from a woman aged 35 to 49 with COVID-19, enrolled during active disease. Both conserved end residues are part of each CDR3. A D gene is named only where the DNA matches it firmly. Clone size, where shown, is once, few, many, or a class for clones that have expanded.

d_call clone_size j_call v_call cdr3_aa cdr3_nt
NA NA TRBJ1-1 TRBV28 CASSLSPGLPPEAFF TGTGCCAGCAGTTTAAGCCCAGGATTACCGCCTGAAGCTTTCTTT
NA NA TRBJ1-6 TRBV4-3 CASSQDAGSSYNSPLHF TGCGCCAGCAGCCAAGATGCAGGCAGCTCCTATAATTCACCCCTCCACTTT
NA NA TRBJ1-1 TRBV5-1 CASSLSRYTEAFF TGCGCCAGCAGCTTGTCGAGGTACACTGAAGCTTTCTTT
NA NA TRBJ2-1 TRBV20-1 CSASQTSNEQFF TGCAGTGCTAGTCAGACTTCAAATGAGCAGTTCTTC
TRBD1 NA TRBJ1-2 TRBV18 CASSPDRRIGYTF TGTGCCAGCTCACCGGACAGGAGAATTGGCTACACCTTC
NA once TRBJ1-1 TRBV3-1/TRBV3-2 CASSQGREDEAFF TGTGCCAGCAGCCAAGGTAGGGAGGATGAAGCTTTCTTT
NA few TRBJ1-1 TRBV10-3 CAISETGSDTEAFF TGTGCCATCAGTGAGACAGGGAGCGACACTGAAGCTTTCTTT
NA NA TRBJ1-5 TRBV6-2/TRBV6-3 CASSSGVSNQPQHF TGTGCCAGCAGTTCAGGGGTGAGCAATCAGCCCCAGCATTTT
NA NA TRBJ1-3 TRBV3-1/TRBV3-2 CASSQAQGNPGNTIYF TGTGCCAGCAGCCAAGCCCAGGGAAACCCTGGAAACACCATATATTTT
TRBD2 NA TRBJ2-5 TRBV6-2/TRBV6-3 CASSSRLAGVQETQYF TGTGCCAGCAGTTCTAGACTAGCGGGGGTACAAGAGACCCAGTACTTC
NA NA TRBJ1-1 TRBV11-2 CASSLAGVKAFF TGTGCCAGCAGCCTAGCAGGGGTGAAAGCTTTCTTT
TRBD1 NA TRBJ2-6 TRBV27 CASRQTGGFGGANVLTF TGTGCCAGCAGACAAACAGGGGGGTTTGGGGGGGCCAACGTCCTGACTTTC
NA NA TRBJ2-3 TRBV6-6 CASSQQADTQYF TGTGCCAGCAGTCAACAGGCGGATACGCAGTATTTT
TRBD2 NA TRBJ2-7 TRBV5-1 CASNTGGPNAYEQYF TGCGCCAGCAATACGGGAGGGCCAAATGCCTACGAGCAGTACTTC
NA NA TRBJ1-2 TRBV5-5 CASSSFAEPTYGYTF TGTGCCAGCAGCTCCTTTGCCGAACCCACATATGGCTACACCTTC
NA NA TRBJ2-2 TRBV28 CASSLNRRIGELFF TGTGCCAGCAGTTTAAACAGGCGGATCGGGGAGCTGTTTTTT
TRBD1 NA TRBJ1-1 TRBV11-2 CASSSQGQSTEAFF TGTGCCAGCAGCTCACAGGGGCAGTCAACTGAAGCTTTCTTT
NA NA TRBJ1-1 TRBV6-5 CASSYSGRGEAFF TGTGCCAGCAGTTACTCGGGCAGGGGTGAAGCTTTCTTT
NA NA TRBJ2-1 TRBV5-5 CASSLGQLSYNEQFF TGTGCCAGCAGCTTGGGACAGCTTAGTTACAATGAGCAGTTCTTC
NA few TRBJ2-7 TRBV6-5 CASSSRWISHEQYF TGTGCCAGCAGTTCTAGATGGATTTCTCACGAGCAGTACTTC
TRBD2 NA TRBJ2-1 TRBV24-1 CATSDPRTSGSHEQFF TGTGCCACCAGTGACCCCCGGACTAGCGGGAGCCATGAGCAGTTCTTC
NA NA TRBJ1-2 TRBV18 CASSPPTRQFYGYTF TGTGCCAGCTCACCACCGACAAGACAGTTCTATGGCTACACCTTC
NA NA TRBJ1-3 TRBV30 CAWDGQIGNTIYF TGTGCCTGGGACGGACAGATTGGAAACACCATATATTTT
TRBD2 NA TRBJ2-1 TRBV19 CASSSGSRYNEQFF TGTGCCAGTAGCAGCGGGAGCCGGTACAATGAGCAGTTCTTC
NA NA TRBJ1-5 TRBV12-3/TRBV12-4 CASSTGPSLEHF TGTGCCAGCAGTACAGGGCCGAGTCTGGAGCATTTT
TRBD2 NA TRBJ2-3 TRBV28 CASTTPVGGITDTQYF TGTGCCAGCACCACCCCGGTGGGGGGGATCACAGATACGCAGTATTTT
TRBD2 NA TRBJ2-3 TRBV27 CASSRLADSTDTQYF TGTGCCAGCAGCCGACTAGCGGACAGCACAGATACGCAGTATTTT
NA once TRBJ1-3 TRBV5-1 CASSLGAVSSGNTIYF TGCGCCAGCAGCTTGGGGGCAGTGAGCTCTGGAAACACCATATATTTT
TRBD1 NA TRBJ2-3 TRBV5-5 CASSLGTGGVDTQYF TGTGCCAGCAGCTTGGGGACAGGGGGTGTAGATACGCAGTATTTT
NA NA TRBJ1-5 TRBV19 CASSLPAGNIQPQHF TGTGCCAGTAGCCTCCCGGCGGGGAATATTCAGCCCCAGCATTTT
TRBD2 few TRBJ2-2 TRBV7-2 CASSGGTSGRRNTGELFF TGTGCCAGCAGCGGAGGGACTAGCGGGAGAAGGAACACCGGGGAGCTGTTTTTT
NA NA TRBJ1-1 TRBV7-6 CASSQESRQLLLNTEAFF TGTGCCAGCAGCCAAGAATCGCGACAGCTACTCCTGAACACTGAAGCTTTCTTT
NA NA TRBJ1-2 TRBV4-3 CASSQDRGNGYTF TGCGCCAGCAGCCAAGATAGAGGGAATGGCTACACCTTC
NA NA TRBJ2-7 TRBV2 CASSERSTGFYEQYF TGTGCCAGCTCCGAGAGGAGTACAGGGTTCTACGAGCAGTACTTC
NA NA TRBJ2-7 TRBV20-1 CSAGTTYEQYF TGCAGTGCTGGGACAACCTACGAGCAGTACTTC
NA once TRBJ1-1 TRBV29-1 CSVVQRGTEAFF TGCAGCGTAGTACAGCGAGGGACTGAAGCTTTCTTT
NA NA TRBJ1-3 TRBV28 CASSFSRISGNTIYF TGTGCCAGCAGTTTTAGTAGAATCTCTGGAAACACCATATATTTT
NA NA TRBJ2-6 TRBV5-6 CASSFSGTGANVLTF TGTGCCAGCAGCTTTTCCGGGACTGGGGCCAACGTCCTGACTTTC
NA NA TRBJ1-1 TRBV11-3 CASSPSQYTEAFF TGTGCCAGCAGCCCTTCCCAGTACACTGAAGCTTTCTTT
TRBD1 NA TRBJ2-5 TRBV30 CAWSPLTGVTQYF TGTGCCTGGAGTCCACTGACAGGGGTCACCCAGTACTTC
NA NA TRBJ2-2 TRBV6-2/TRBV6-3 CASSRTVNTGELFF TGTGCCAGCAGTCGGACAGTGAACACCGGGGAGCTGTTTTTT
NA NA TRBJ1-2 TRBV5-6 CASSLPQGGSYGYTF TGTGCCAGCAGCTTACCACAGGGAGGGTCATATGGCTACACCTTC
NA NA TRBJ2-7 TRBV27 CASSQGHEQYF TGTGCCAGCAGTCAGGGGCACGAGCAGTACTTC
NA NA TRBJ1-3 TRBV7-6 CASSLGVASGNTIYF TGTGCCAGCAGCTTAGGGGTAGCCTCTGGAAACACCATATATTTT
NA few TRBJ2-1 TRBV6-5 CASSRGGWSNEQFF TGTGCCAGCAGCAGAGGGGGTTGGTCGAATGAGCAGTTCTTC